This T cell receptor (beta chain) was sequenced in a study of blood T cell repertoires in COVID-19 (dated by TCRdb to 2018 to 2020). Regarding the research as a whole: Samples covering the acute and convalescent phases of COVID-19 were provided by collaborators in the United States, Italy and Spain. The prospective study material was composed of cDNA or gDNA derived from T cells, B-cell-depleted T cells, or PBMCs. The dataset comprised deeply sampled blood TCRbeta repertoires from subjects exposed to, actively infected with, or recovered from COVID-19. A freely available public database, intended as a resource for researchers studying the immune response to SARS-CoV-2, is where the repertoires were released. Samples were obtained from the ongoing ImmuneRACE study (first 160 participants) and from over 1,000 subjects provided by 6 global collaborators. Sample metadata almost always included a de-identified subject ID, COVID-19 status, age in years and sex. Where available, HLA class I and class II types were taken from metadata supplied by the sample provider and were not determined by assay-based typing. Paper-wide results and their limitations: The amount of clinical and demographic metadata varied by source and participant and was provided uncurated.

Note on this clone: The antigen it binds to is not known. The record has no base qualities; no much larger clone is one base away.

TCRbeta CDR3 regions were amplified from genomic DNA using the immunoSEQ Assay, a bias-controlled multiplex PCR. Per the original workflow: The number of nucleated cells in each sample was estimated from the amplification of reference gene primers within the assay. To quantify the absolute abundance of each unique TCRbeta CDR3 rearrangement, sequence reads were collapsed and filtered. For each sample, productive Simpson clonality was calculated as the square root of Simpson's diversity index across productive rearrangements. In TCRdb, the immuneACCESS table is reduced to in-frame sequences with V and J assigned. These tables do not hold every clone; where another copy was compared, an unresolved V gene accounts for under half, and the others remain unexplained. That table is the source of V, J and clone size, and D and trimming were worked out from the DNA. This sample comprises about 150,000 clones, around 84% of them detected only once. The top ten clonotypes cover 35% to 40% of the sample.

At the junction V is shortened by 3 bases and J by 3 bases; bases outside the gene matches: 3. The CDR3 holds 14 amino acids from the cysteine to the phenylalanine. Kept here is only the CDR3 DNA, which spans 42 bases and is read in frame from base 1. The germline V gene (reference sequence) gives CDR1 as MNHEY and CDR2 as SMNVEV. Collaborating institutions collected whole blood in K2EDTA tubes following their own protocols. Collaborator samples were shipped for TCRbeta analysis as frozen whole blood, isolated PBMCs, or DNA extracted from either sample type. The sample was peripheral blood. The receptor's source is a human donor in a cohort sampled during active COVID-19. The rearrangement joined TRBV27 to TRBJ2-3, with 7 junctional bases fitting TRBD2. The DNA is as follows: TGTGCCAGCAGTTTGCGCGGGGGTACAGATACGCAGTATTTT. The translation is CASSLRGGTDTQYF.